The 27 T cell receptor beta chains below all came from one sample that was sequenced in a study of T cells in localized non-small cell lung cancer. The method was immunoSEQ multiplex PCR; TCRdb's version includes in-frame clones alone and lacks a portion of them. This table has under 65,000 clones, 70% to 90% appearing once. The sample consisted of peripheral blood, taken before any cancer treatment. These TCRs come from a man between 35 and 75 years old with stage I squamous cell lung carcinoma.

This chain links TRBV7-6 with TRBJ2-2; unclear D gene. The CDR3 spans 14 residues. The V and J ends lost 5 bases and 1 base respectively, with 8 bases between them. Germline CDR1 is SGHVS and CDR2 is FNYEAQ. The CDR3 protein is CASSVERNTGELFF. The CDR3, as DNA: TGTGCCAGCAGCGTCGAAAGGAACACCGGGGAGCTGTTTTTT. The full variable domain, completed using reference TRBV7-6 and TRBJ2-2, is GAGVSQSPRYKVTKRGQDVALRCDPISGHVSLYWYRQALGQGPEFLTYFNYEAQQDKSGLPNDRFSAERPEGSISTLTIQRTEQRDSAMYRCASSVERNTGELFFGEGSRLTVL.

A single count supports this clone. The chain recombines TRBV7-2 with TRBJ2-2; D gene unclear. The germline CDR1 and CDR2 sequences are SGHTA and FQGNSA. V was shortened by 1 base and J by 0 bases, with 6 bases between the two germline ends. CDR3 length: 15 residues. The CDR3 DNA reads TGTGCCAGCAGCTTAGGCAGGTCGAACACCGGGGAGCTGTTTTTT. Amino acids: CASSLGRSNTGELFF.

Here the CDR3 DNA reads TGCGCCAGCAGCCAAGTTGACCTCGTCTCCTATAATTCACCCCTCCACTTT. It codes for CASSQVDLVSYNSPLHF. The V gene is TRBV4-1, the J gene TRBJ1-6; D is undetermined. Germline assignment: CDR1 MGHRA and CDR2 YSYEKL. This CDR3 is 17 amino acids long. Trimming pared 1 base from V and 0 bases from J, leaving 10 bases between.

This clone was recorded only once. V usage is TRBV29-1 and J usage is TRBJ1-4; D might be TRBD1 (6 bases). CDR3 length: 12 amino acids. Looked up from germline, CDR1 is SQVTM and CDR2 is ANQGSEA. Trimming shortened V by 6 bases and J by 5 bases, and 10 bases separated the two germline ends. The CDR3 is CSVRDMNEKLFF. The CDR3 nucleotides read TGCAGCGTGAGGGACATGAATGAAAAACTGTTTTTT.

The chain has TRBV7-2 and TRBJ2-2, with TRBD2 matching 7 bases. CDR1 SGHTA and CDR2 FQGNSA come from the germline V gene. This CDR3 region has 14 residues. Trimming took 5 bases from V and 3 from J; bases not matched to a gene: 3. CDR3 in DNA: TGTGCCAGCAGCGGGGGGGTGGACACCGGGGAGCTGTTTTTT. Protein sequence: CASSGGVDTGELFF.

The V gene is TRBV7-2, the J gene TRBJ2-7; 12 positions match TRBD2. The V segment lost 1 base and the J segment 2 bases; nucleotides outside the gene matches: 6. Looked up from germline, CDR1 is SGHTA and CDR2 is FQGNSA. This CDR3 has 17 amino acids. CDR3 residues: CASSLGTSGRIAYEQYF. Written as DNA, the CDR3 is TGTGCCAGCAGCTTAGGAACTAGCGGGAGGATCGCCTACGAGCAGTACTTC.

CDR3 coding DNA: TGTGCCAGTAGTCCCACGGGACAGTACAATCAGCCCCAGCATTTT. Residues: CASSPTGQYNQPQHF. This chain links TRBV19 with TRBJ1-5; 7 bases are a match to TRBD1. The germline V gene encodes CDR1 LNHDA and CDR2 SQIVND (reference sequence). The CDR3 sequence is 15 residues long. V was clipped by 5 bases and J by 3 bases; unmatched bases: 7.

J is TRBJ2-2 and V is TRBV6-4; weak D call: TRBD2 (5 bases). V lost 6 bases to trimming and J lost 6 bases, with 11 bases between them. CDR3 size: 13 residues. Germline lookup yields CDR1 MRHNA and CDR2 SNTAGT. CDR3 sequence (DNA): TGTGCCAGCAGCGACGAGGGTGCCGGGGAGCTGTTTTTT. It encodes CASSDEGAGELFF.

This clone is a singleton in its sample. Other DNA sequences within the sample encode an identical CDR3. In DNA form, the CDR3 reads TGTGCCAGCAGCTCCGACAGGGTCCCTGGAAACACCATATATTTT. Encoded protein: CASSSDRVPGNTIYF. This rearrangement joins TRBV4-2 to TRBJ1-3; 7 bases fit TRBD1. CDR1 and CDR2 (germline): LGHNA, YNFKEQ. V trimming: 5 bases; J trimming: 2 bases; junction bases outside the gene matches: 6. The CDR3 covers 15 residues.

The V and J genes are TRBV2 and TRBJ2-5, with 10 bases aligning to TRBD2. CDR1 SNHLY and CDR2 FYNNEI come from the germline V gene. V trimming: 4 bases; J trimming: 5 bases; junction bases outside the gene matches: 7. This CDR3 has 15 residues. CDR3 loop: CASSGAGGPEETQYF. As DNA, the CDR3 is TGTGCCAGCAGTGGAGCGGGAGGGCCGGAGGAGACCCAGTACTTC. The full variable domain, completed using reference TRBV2 and TRBJ2-5, is EPEVTQTPSHQVTQMGQEVILRCVPISNHLYFYWYRQILGQKVEFLVSFYNNEISEKSEIFDDQFSVERPDGSNFTLKIRSTKLEDSAMYFCASSGAGGPEETQYFGPGTRLLVL.

The chain is built from TRBV6-1 and TRBJ1-2; TRBD1 is a possible D gene (5 bases). The CDR3 is 15 amino acids. V gave up 0 bases and J gave up 8 bases, with 16 bases separating them. CDR1 and CDR2 from the germline V gene are MNHNS and SASEGT. Written as DNA, the CDR3 is TGTGCCAGCAGTGAAGCGGAGAGGGGAATTCGGGGCTACACCTTC. It specifies CASSEAERGIRGYTF.

The gene calls are TRBV27 and TRBJ1-2, with 9 positions matching TRBD1. The CDR3 runs to 15 residues. V was clipped by 5 bases and J by 4 bases; unmatched bases: 8. Germline CDR1 reads MNHEY; CDR2 reads SMNVEV (reference sequence). This CDR3 is CASSTRQGEGYGYTF. The CDR3 bases are TGTGCCAGCAGTACGCGACAGGGGGAAGGCTATGGCTACACCTTC.

The V gene is TRBV9, the J gene TRBJ1-1; D uncertain. This CDR3 contains 13 residues. From germline, CDR1 is SGDLS and CDR2 YYNGEE. V dropped 4 bases and J dropped 4 bases, with 11 bases sitting between them. In DNA, the CDR3 is TGTGCCAGCAGCCTTCCCCCAGCCACTGAAGCTTTCTTT. Protein: CASSLPPATEAFF.

The CDR3 bases are TGTGCCAGCAGAGGGGGGGATATTGAAAAACTGTTTTTT. Protein sequence: CASRGGDIEKLFF. The chain carries TRBV28 and TRBJ1-4; a possible D gene is TRBD1 (6 bases). Germline V CDR1 and CDR2: MDHEN, SYDVKM. This CDR3 has 13 residues. Trimming left V 6 bases short and J 7 bases short, with 12 bases between.

The genes are TRBV4-2 and TRBJ2-7; maybe TRBD1 (5 bases). Trimming pared 7 bases from V and 2 bases from J, leaving 12 bases between. Per germline, CDR1 LGHNA and CDR2 YNFKEQ. The length of the CDR3 is 13 residues. The CDR3 reads CASMGPGTYEQYF. The CDR3 bases are TGTGCCAGCATGGGTCCAGGGACCTACGAGCAGTACTTC.

V and J are TRBV6-6 and TRBJ1-3; D possibly corresponds to TRBD1 (5 bases). The CDR3 covers 13 residues. CDR1 and CDR2 (germline): MNHNY, SVGAGI (reference sequence). Deletions cut 11 bases from V and 5 bases from J, with 16 bases between. The CDR3 coding sequence is TGTGCCGGGAGGCCCCAGGGAAGAAACACCATATATTTT. Protein sequence: CAGRPQGRNTIYF.

The rearrangement uses TRBV7-2 and TRBJ2-1, with TRBD2 matching over 11 bases. The germline V gene has CDR1 SGHTA and CDR2 FQGNSA. CDR3 length equals 16 residues. The trim removed 2 bases at V and 5 bases at J, leaving 5 bases unmatched. CDR3: CASSLHSGRADNEQFF. DNA of the CDR3: TGTGCCAGCAGCTTACATAGCGGGAGGGCCGACAATGAGCAGTTCTTC. Full variable domain (missing parts from reference TRBV7-2 and TRBJ2-1): GAGVSQSPSNKVTEKGKDVELRCDPISGHTALYWYRQSLGQGLEFLIYFQGNSAPDKSGLPSDRFSAERTGGSVSTLTIQRTQQEDSAVYLCASSLHSGRADNEQFFGPGTRLTVL.

V usage is TRBV5-5 and J usage is TRBJ2-7; no clear D gene. From germline, CDR1 is SGHKS and CDR2 YYEKEE (reference sequence). The CDR3 extends over 14 amino acids. Trimming cost V 0 bases and J 0 bases, with 7 bases left between them. This CDR3 is CASSLAASSYEQYF. CDR3 sequence (DNA): TGTGCCAGCAGCTTGGCAGCTAGCTCCTACGAGCAGTACTTC.

V and J are TRBV5-1 and TRBJ2-3, with D perhaps matching TRBD2 (6 bases). Trimming removed 3 bases at V and 0 bases at J, with 11 bases between. Germline lookup yields CDR1 SGHRS and CDR2 YFSETQ. The CDR3 covers 15 residues. The CDR3 spells CASSWDSSSTDTQYF. The CDR3 DNA follows: TGCGCCAGCAGCTGGGACTCCTCTAGCACAGATACGCAGTATTTT.

The gene calls are TRBV5-6 and TRBJ2-3, with 7 bases matching TRBD1. Losses at the gene ends were 5 bases for V and 3 bases for J; bases not matched to a gene: 18. Per germline, CDR1 SGHDT and CDR2 YYEEEE. The CDR3 totals 18 residues. The chain's CDR3 is CASRDRMPRASKTDTQYF. The CDR3 nucleotides are TGTGCCAGCAGGGACAGGATGCCGAGAGCTTCAAAAACAGATACGCAGTATTTT.

The chain joins TRBV19 to TRBJ2-2; possible D gene TRBD2, 6 bases. CDR1 and CDR2 (germline): LNHDA, SQIVND (reference sequence). The CDR3 is made up of 14 amino acids. Trimming left V 9 bases short and J 4 bases short, with 15 bases between. CDR3 nucleotide sequence: TGTGCCAGCCGGCCGGGACTCAGCACCGGGGAGCTGTTTTTT. Its protein product is CASRPGLSTGELFF.

V is TRBV2 and J is TRBJ2-5, with D perhaps TRBD2 (5 bases). V lost 6 bases and J lost 0, with 11 bases in between. CDR3 length equals 14 residues. Germline CDR1 reads SNHLY; CDR2 reads FYNNEI. CDR3 loop: CASRRKDYQETQYF. The CDR3 DNA follows: TGTGCCAGCAGGCGAAAGGACTACCAAGAGACCCAGTACTTC.

The V and J genes are TRBV14 and TRBJ2-7, with D unclear. With 3 bases removed from V and 9 bases from J, the gap between germline ends came to 12 bases. CDR3 size: 12 residues. Germline V gives CDR1 SGHDN, CDR2 FVKESK. The chain's CDR3 is CASSHGGFGQYF. CDR3 DNA sequence: TGTGCCAGCAGCCACGGCGGTTTTGGGCAGTACTTC.

The rearrangement joins TRBV6-5 to TRBJ1-1, with D maybe TRBD1 (6 bases). The germline V and J ends were trimmed by 6 bases and 11 bases, with 13 bases remaining between them. The germline V gene encodes CDR1 MNHEY and CDR2 SVGAGI. This CDR3 has 11 residues. In nucleotides, the CDR3 is TGTGCCAGCAGAGACAGGTTGACGGCTTTCTTT. Translating it yields CASRDRLTAFF.

CDR3 loop: CASSIVQGQSYEQYF. Written as DNA, the CDR3 is TGTGCCAGTAGTATAGTTCAGGGACAGTCCTACGAGCAGTACTTC. The genes are TRBV19 and TRBJ2-7; the match to TRBD1 covers 7 bases. The CDR3 has 15 amino acids. With 1 base clipped from V and 1 base from J, the junction kept 4 bases outside the gene matches. Looked up from germline, CDR1 is LNHDA and CDR2 is SQIVND (reference sequence).

CDR3 nucleotide sequence: TGCGCCAGCAGCCCCGTCGGGGGAATAGGCAATCAGCCCCAGCATTTT. Residues: CASSPVGGIGNQPQHF. This chain uses TRBV5-1 with TRBJ1-5; a weak D match, TRBD1 (5 bases). Trimming took off 4 bases at V and 2 bases at J, with 16 bases between the two ends. Germline CDR1 reads SGHRS; CDR2 reads YFSETQ. The CDR3 covers 16 residues.

The V call is TRBV19, the J call TRBJ1-1; D perhaps matches TRBD1 (5 bases). Between the trimmed V and J ends, which lost 5 bases and 10 bases, there was a span of 20 bases. Germline V lookup: CDR1 LNHDA, CDR2 SQIVND (reference sequence). CDR3 length: 14 amino acids. The DNA for the CDR3 is TGTGCCAGTAGTGCCTTACCACGAGGGGAGGTAGCTTTCTTT. It encodes CASSALPRGEVAFF.